Below, one TCR beta chain is given with its context. The data originate from a study of T cell responses to AZD1222 COVID-19 vaccine. Deletions cut 7 bases from V and 1 base from J, with 14 bases between. The germline V gene encodes CDR1 LNHDA and CDR2 SQIVND (reference sequence). The CDR3 loop spans 15 amino acids. The protocol was immunoSEQ multiplex PCR, while the TCRdb copy is restricted to in-frame clones and leaves out a portion. The sample lists about 150,000 clones; roughly 92% were seen once. The input for sequencing was peripheral blood, taken on day 0 of AZD1222 vaccination. The V call is TRBV19, the J call TRBJ2-4; weak D call: TRBD2 (6 bases). This TCR derives from an adult in good health. CDR3 sequence reads: CASTPGGTAKNIQYF. The DNA of the CDR3 is TGTGCCAGTACCCCGGGCGGGACGGCCAAAAACATTCAGTACTTC. The variable domain in full, with the rest retrieved from reference TRBV19 and TRBJ2-4, is DGGITQSPKYLFRKEGQNVTLSCEQNLNHDAMYWYRQDPGQGLRLIYYSQIVNDFQKGDIAEGYSVSREKKESFPLTVTSAQKNPTAFYLCASTPGGTAKNIQYFGAGTRLSVL.